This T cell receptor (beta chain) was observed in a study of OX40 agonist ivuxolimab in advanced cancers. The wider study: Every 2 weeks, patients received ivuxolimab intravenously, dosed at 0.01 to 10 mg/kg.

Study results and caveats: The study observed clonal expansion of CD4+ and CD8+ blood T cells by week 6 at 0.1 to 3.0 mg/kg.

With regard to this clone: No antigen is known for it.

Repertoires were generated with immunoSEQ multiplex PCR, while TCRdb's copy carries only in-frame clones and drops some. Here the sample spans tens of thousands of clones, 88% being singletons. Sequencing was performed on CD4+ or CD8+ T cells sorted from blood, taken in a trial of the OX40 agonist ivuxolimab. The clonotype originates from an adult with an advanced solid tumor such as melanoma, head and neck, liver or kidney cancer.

Written as DNA, the CDR3 is TGTGCCAGCAGCTTATCCGGGGGTAACTACGAGCAGTACTTC. This gives the protein CASSLSGGNYEQYF. The rearrangement uses TRBV7-8 and TRBJ2-7; D may be TRBD2 (6 bases). Germline values: CDR1 SGHVS, CDR2 FQNEAQ. The V end lost 2 bases, the J end lost 3 bases, and 11 bases lay between the germline ends. The CDR3 is 14 residues long.